These 16 T cell receptor beta chains were sequenced from one sample in a study of blood T cell repertoires in COVID-19. The repertoire was sequenced with immunoSEQ multiplex PCR; TCRdb's copy has only in-frame clones and lacks some. The repertoire holds approximately 80,000 clones, with about 87% as singletons. Sequencing was carried out using peripheral blood. These receptors all stem from a woman at least 80 years old with acute or convalescent COVID-19.

The rearrangement joins TRBV29-1 to TRBJ1-4; 7 positions agree with TRBD1. CDR1 is SQVTM, CDR2 ANQGSEA, per germline. There are 14 residues in the CDR3. Trimming took 4 bases from V and 8 from J; bases not matched to a gene: 10. The CDR3 DNA follows: TGCAGCGTTGGGACAGGCCCCGTTAGCGAAAAACTGTTTTTT. Amino acids: CSVGTGPVSEKLFF.

The rearrangement joins TRBV12-3 or TRBV12-4 to TRBJ2-5; D possibly corresponds to TRBD2 (6 bases). Trimming left V 6 bases short and J 4 bases short, with 12 bases between. The length of the CDR3 is 13 residues. As DNA, the CDR3 is TGTGCCAGCAGGCGCGGGATTGGAGAGACCCAGTACTTC. Translation gives CASRRGIGETQYF.

This chain uses TRBV6-5 with TRBJ2-7; D may be TRBD1 (6 bases). CDR3 length: 14 residues. Trimming stripped 4 bases from V and 2 bases from J, with 12 bases between. Germline CDR1 is MNHEY and CDR2 is SVGAGI. The DNA of the CDR3 is TGTGCCAGCAGTTTACTCACAGGGCCCTACGAGCAGTACTTC. Translation: CASSLLTGPYEQYF.

J is TRBJ2-1 and V is TRBV10-3; 11 bases align to TRBD2. The V and J ends lost 6 bases and 4 bases, in that order; junction bases with no gene match: 11. CDR3 size: 17 residues. CDR1 is ENHRY, CDR2 SYGVKD, per germline. The DNA for the CDR3 is TGTGCCATCAGATCCGGAGCTAGCGGGGGGTTATACAATGAGCAGTTCTTC. Translating gives CAIRSGASGGLYNEQFF.

The genes are TRBV6-1 and TRBJ2-3, with D possibly TRBD1 on 5 matching bases. CDR3 length: 15 residues. Germline V lookup: CDR1 MNHNS, CDR2 SASEGT. V lost 3 bases and J lost 1, with 11 bases in between. CDR3: CASSDGARGTDTQYF. CDR3 bases: TGTGCCAGCAGTGATGGGGCCAGGGGCACAGATACGCAGTATTTT.

This sequence joins TRBV28 and TRBJ2-1, with TRBD2 identical over 10 bases. J was trimmed by 6 bases and V by 7 bases; bases with no gene match: 9. The CDR3 runs 15 residues. In germline, CDR1 is MDHEN, CDR2 SYDVKM. CDR3 residues: CASNKLAGISNEQFF. For the CDR3, the DNA is TGTGCCAGCAACAAACTAGCGGGAATCAGCAATGAGCAGTTCTTC.

The rearrangement uses TRBV11-3 and TRBJ2-1; 8 bases align to TRBD1. The CDR3 length is 17 residues. Germline V gives CDR1 SGHNT, CDR2 YENEEA. The V and J ends lost 4 bases and 0 bases, in that order; junction bases with no gene match: 8. CDR3 region: CASSSGQGVSSYNEQFF. The CDR3 DNA is TGTGCCAGCAGCTCCGGACAGGGCGTGAGCTCCTACAATGAGCAGTTCTTC.

The chain is built from TRBV5-1 and TRBJ1-4, with TRBD1 identical over 7 bases. The CDR3 length is 20 residues. With 3 bases clipped from V and 3 bases from J, the junction kept 20 bases outside the gene matches. Germline V gene lookup returns CDR1 SGHRS and CDR2 YFSETQ. CDR3 amino acids: CASSSLPSDRSFGANEKLFF. The CDR3 DNA is TGCGCCAGCAGCTCCCTACCCTCGGACAGGTCCTTCGGGGCTAATGAAAAACTGTTTTTT.

This chain joins TRBV27 and TRBJ2-7; 9 nucleotides align to TRBD2. The CDR3 spans 17 residues. Germline V CDR1 and CDR2: MNHEY, SMNVEV (reference sequence). Trimming at V came to 2 bases and at J to 2 bases, leaving 10 bases not matched to a gene. CDR3 nucleotide sequence: TGTGCCAGCAGTTTAAGTCTAGGGCGGGGGGGCACCTACGAGCAGTACTTC. This translates into CASSLSLGRGGTYEQYF.

The rearrangement joins TRBV11-1 to TRBJ1-2, with 8 bases identical to TRBD1. J lost 2 bases, V lost 1 base, and 6 bases had no gene match. Germline V gene lookup returns CDR1 SGHAT and CDR2 FQDESV (reference sequence). The CDR3 runs to 16 residues. This chain's CDR3 is CASSLGGQGSNYGYTF. In DNA form, the CDR3 reads TGTGCCAGCAGCTTAGGAGGACAGGGCTCAAACTATGGCTACACCTTC.

This chain links TRBV7-2 with TRBJ2-5; TRBD2 might be the D (6 bases). CDR3 length: 14 amino acids. The V gene's germline CDR1 is SGHTA and CDR2 FQGNSA. Trimming shortened V by 5 bases and J by 5 bases, and 15 bases separated the two germline ends. The CDR3 is CASSNPGAPETQYF. CDR3 in DNA: TGTGCCAGCAGCAACCCGGGAGCGCCCGAGACCCAGTACTTC.

The rearrangement links TRBV6-5 to TRBJ1-4; D is unresolved. Trimming removed 6 bases from V and 6 bases from J, with 14 bases in between. The V gene's germline CDR1 is MNHEY and CDR2 SVGAGI. This CDR3 has 14 amino acids. CDR3 residues: CASRPRVVDEKLFF. In nucleotides, the CDR3 is TGTGCCAGCAGACCTCGGGTGGTTGATGAAAAACTGTTTTTT.

The chain links TRBV6-2 or TRBV6-3 to TRBJ2-4; D gene ambiguous. The CDR3 is 13 residues long. Germline V lookup: CDR1 MNHEY, CDR2 SVGEGT. Trimming took off 0 bases at V and 9 bases at J, with 9 bases between the two ends. CDR3 nucleotide sequence: TGTGCCAGCAGTTACTCGATTTCGGGCATTCAGTACTTC. Its translation is CASSYSISGIQYF.

A few counts support this clone. Other DNA sequences in the sample encode the same CDR3. The genes are TRBV18 and TRBJ1-5; 8 bases are a match to TRBD1. This CDR3 region has 13 residues. V trimming: 5 bases; J trimming: 7 bases; junction bases outside the gene matches: 4. Germline-derived CDR1 and CDR2 are KGHSH and LQKENI. CDR3 bases: TGTGCCAGCTCAACAGACAGGGGCCAGCCCCAGCATTTT. Amino acids: CASSTDRGQPQHF.

The genes are TRBV15 and TRBJ1-5, with D uncertain. Germline V CDR1 and CDR2: LNHNV, YYDKDF (reference sequence). There are 16 residues in the CDR3. Trimming pared 4 bases from V and 5 bases from J, leaving 18 bases between. Here the CDR3 reads CATSTLRVPRDQPQHF. CDR3 DNA: TGTGCCACCAGCACACTCCGGGTCCCGCGGGATCAGCCCCAGCATTTT.

The genes are TRBV5-1 and TRBJ2-1; the match to TRBD2 covers 9 bases. After removal of 4 bases from V and 6 bases from J, the junction contained 8 bases not matched to a gene. Per germline, CDR1 SGHRS and CDR2 YFSETQ. The CDR3 runs 15 residues. The CDR3 loop is CASSTGLASGNEQFF. DNA for the CDR3: TGCGCCAGCAGCACTGGACTAGCGTCTGGCAATGAGCAGTTCTTC.